The 3 T cell receptor beta chains below all came from one sample that was sequenced in a study of blood T cell repertoires in COVID-19. Profiling relied on immunoSEQ multiplex PCR, and the TCRdb table lists in-frame clones only, not all of them. The profile covers about 58,000 clones, with around 91% appearing a single time and 10% to 15% taken by the ten largest. Sequenced material: peripheral blood. All receptors derive from a man between 60 and 70 years old with active COVID-19.

The chain employs TRBV19 and TRBJ1-5, with a weak D call TRBD1 (6 bases). V lost 1 base and J lost 4, with 14 bases in between. Germline CDR1 reads LNHDA; CDR2 reads SQIVND (reference sequence). The CDR3 consists of 16 residues. The CDR3 bases are TGTGCCAGTAGTATAGGGGGGGGCAGGGTTAATCAGCCCCAGCATTTT. Amino acid sequence: CASSIGGGRVNQPQHF.

The rearrangement uses TRBV10-2 and TRBJ1-5, with 11 bases lining up with TRBD1. The CDR3 covers 18 residues. Germline-derived CDR1 and CDR2 are WSHSY and SAAADI. Losses at the gene ends were 4 bases for V and 1 base for J; bases not matched to a gene: 9. DNA of the CDR3: TGCGCCAGCAGTGTTGGAGGACAGGGGGCGCGAAGCAATCAGCCCCAGCATTTT. Its translation is CASSVGGQGARSNQPQHF.

The rearrangement links TRBV10-3 to TRBJ2-4; D may be TRBD1 (5 bases). Germline V lookup: CDR1 ENHRY, CDR2 SYGVKD. The CDR3 consists of 16 residues. Trimming shortened V by 0 bases and J by 0 bases, and 9 bases separated the two germline ends. The CDR3 protein is CAISESGAGAKNIQYF. CDR3 DNA sequence: TGTGCCATCAGTGAGTCAGGGGCCGGAGCCAAAAACATTCAGTACTTC.